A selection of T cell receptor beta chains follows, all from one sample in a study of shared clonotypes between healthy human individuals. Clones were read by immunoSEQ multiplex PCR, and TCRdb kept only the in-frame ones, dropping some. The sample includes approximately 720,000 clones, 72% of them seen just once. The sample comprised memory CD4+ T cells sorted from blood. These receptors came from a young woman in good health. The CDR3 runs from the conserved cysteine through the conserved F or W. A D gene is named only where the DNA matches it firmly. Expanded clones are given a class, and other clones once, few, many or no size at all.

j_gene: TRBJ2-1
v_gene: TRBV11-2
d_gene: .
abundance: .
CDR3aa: CASSPFLRDQQFF
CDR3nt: TGTGCCAGCAGCCCCTTCCTGCGGGACCAGCAGTTCTTC

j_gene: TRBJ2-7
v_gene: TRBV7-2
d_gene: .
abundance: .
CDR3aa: CASSRGQTISYEQYF
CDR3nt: TGTGCCAGCAGCCGCGGACAGACCATTTCCTACGAGCAGTACTTC

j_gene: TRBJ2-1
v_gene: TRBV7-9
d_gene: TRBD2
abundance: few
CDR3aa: CASSLSGSAHNEQFF
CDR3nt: TGTGCCAGCAGCCTTAGCGGGAGCGCCCACAATGAGCAGTTCTTC

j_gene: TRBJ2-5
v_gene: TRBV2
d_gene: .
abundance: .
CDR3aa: CASTGPSGETQYF
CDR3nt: TGTGCCAGCACTGGGCCCTCGGGGGAGACCCAGTACTTC

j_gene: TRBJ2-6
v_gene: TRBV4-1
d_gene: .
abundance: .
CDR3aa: CASRKSSSGANVLTF
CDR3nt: TGCGCCAGCAGGAAAAGTTCTTCTGGGGCCAACGTCCTGACTTTC

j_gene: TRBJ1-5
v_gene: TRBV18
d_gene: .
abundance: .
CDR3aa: CASSGQNSNQPQHF
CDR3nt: TGTGCCAGCTCAGGGCAAAATAGCAATCAGCCCCAGCATTTT

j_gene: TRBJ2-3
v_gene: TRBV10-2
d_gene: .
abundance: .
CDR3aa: CASSGRQDTDTQYF
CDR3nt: TGCGCCAGCAGTGGGCGACAGGACACAGATACGCAGTATTTT

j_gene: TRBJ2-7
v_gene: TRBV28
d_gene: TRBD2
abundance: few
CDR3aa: CASSGRAGVGYEQYF
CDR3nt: TGTGCCAGCAGCGGGAGAGCGGGAGTGGGCTACGAGCAGTACTTC

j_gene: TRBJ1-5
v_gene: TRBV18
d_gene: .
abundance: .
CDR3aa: CASSLDIADQPQHF
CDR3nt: TGTGCCAGCTCACTTGACATCGCGGATCAGCCCCAGCATTTT

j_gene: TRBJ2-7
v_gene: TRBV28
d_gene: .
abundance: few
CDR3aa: CASSLTSPTYEQYF
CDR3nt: TGTGCCAGCAGTTTAACCTCGCCAACCTACGAGCAGTACTTC

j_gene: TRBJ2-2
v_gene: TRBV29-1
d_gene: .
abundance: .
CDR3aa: CSVEGNTRTGELFF
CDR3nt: TGCAGCGTTGAAGGTAACACCCGCACCGGGGAGCTGTTTTTT

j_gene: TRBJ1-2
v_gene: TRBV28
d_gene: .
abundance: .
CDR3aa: CASSAGHGYTF
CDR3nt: TGTGCCAGCAGTGCAGGGCATGGCTACACCTTC

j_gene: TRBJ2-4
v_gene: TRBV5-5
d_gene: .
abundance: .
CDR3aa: CASQASLAKNIQYF
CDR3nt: TGTGCCTCTCAGGCTTCTCTCGCCAAAAACATTCAGTACTTC

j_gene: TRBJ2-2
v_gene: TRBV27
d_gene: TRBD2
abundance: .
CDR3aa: CASSSGLEPGELFF
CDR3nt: TGTGCCAGCAGTAGCGGACTAGAACCCGGGGAGCTGTTTTTT

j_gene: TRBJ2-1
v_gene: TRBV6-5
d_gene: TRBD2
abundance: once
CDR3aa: CASSYSGRGYNEQFF
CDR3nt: TGTGCCAGCAGTTACAGCGGGAGAGGCTACAATGAGCAGTTCTTC

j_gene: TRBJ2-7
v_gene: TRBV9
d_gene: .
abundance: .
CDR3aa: CASSVYRDGEQYF
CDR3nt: TGTGCCAGCAGCGTATACAGGGACGGCGAGCAGTACTTC

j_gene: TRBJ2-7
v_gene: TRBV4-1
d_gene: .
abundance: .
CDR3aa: CASSPDPRREINEQYF
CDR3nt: TGCGCCAGCAGCCCCGACCCTCGGCGGGAAATTAACGAGCAGTACTTC

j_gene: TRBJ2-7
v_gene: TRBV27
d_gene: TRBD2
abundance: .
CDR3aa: CASSSHLTRTSGSLYEQYF
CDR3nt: TGTGCCAGCAGTTCACACCTAACAAGGACTAGCGGGAGTTTGTACGAGCAGTACTTC

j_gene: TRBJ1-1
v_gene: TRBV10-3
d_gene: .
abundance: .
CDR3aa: CAISDLAQIEAFF
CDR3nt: TGTGCCATCAGTGATTTGGCCCAAATTGAAGCTTTCTTT

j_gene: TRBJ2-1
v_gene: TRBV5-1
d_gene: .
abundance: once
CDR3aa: CASSYSYEQFF
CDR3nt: TGCGCCAGCAGCTATAGCTACGAGCAGTTCTTC

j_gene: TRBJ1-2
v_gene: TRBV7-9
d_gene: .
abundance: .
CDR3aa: CASSLELGYGYTF
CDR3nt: TGTGCCAGCAGCTTAGAATTGGGCTATGGCTACACCTTC

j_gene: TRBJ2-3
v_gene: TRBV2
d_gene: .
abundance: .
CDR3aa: CASSRGQAEDTQYF
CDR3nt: TGTGCCAGCTCTCGTGGGCAGGCGGAAGATACGCAGTATTTT

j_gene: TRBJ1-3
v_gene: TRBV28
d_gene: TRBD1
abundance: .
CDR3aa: CASSPTGVKRNTIYF
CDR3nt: TGTGCCAGCAGTCCTACAGGGGTGAAGAGAAACACCATATATTTT

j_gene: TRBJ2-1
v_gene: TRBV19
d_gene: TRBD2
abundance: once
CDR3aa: CASLPSGRNEQFF
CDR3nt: TGTGCCAGTCTACCGAGCGGGAGGAATGAGCAGTTCTTC

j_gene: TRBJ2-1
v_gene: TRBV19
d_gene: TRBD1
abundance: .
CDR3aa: CASRRDRGFNEQFF
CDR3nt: TGTGCCAGTAGGAGGGACAGGGGGTTCAATGAGCAGTTCTTC

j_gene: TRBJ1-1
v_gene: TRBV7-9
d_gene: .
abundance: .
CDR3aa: CASSLLSVNTEAFF
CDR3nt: TGTGCCAGCAGCTTATTGTCTGTGAACACTGAAGCTTTCTTT

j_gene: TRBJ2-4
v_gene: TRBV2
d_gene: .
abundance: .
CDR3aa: CASSGLPGNIQYF
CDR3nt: TGTGCCAGCAGTGGACTCCCAGGGAACATTCAGTACTTC

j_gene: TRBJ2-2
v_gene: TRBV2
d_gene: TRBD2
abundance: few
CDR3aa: CASSDLIAGAANTGELFF
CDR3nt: TGTGCCAGCAGTGATCTTATCGCGGGAGCAGCGAACACCGGGGAGCTGTTTTTT

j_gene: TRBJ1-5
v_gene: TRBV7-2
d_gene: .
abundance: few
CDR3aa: CASSLALDQPQHF
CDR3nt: TGTGCCAGCAGCTTAGCCCTTGATCAGCCCCAGCATTTT

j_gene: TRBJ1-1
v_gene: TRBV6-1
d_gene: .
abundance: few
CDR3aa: CASRTVNTEAFF
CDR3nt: TGTGCCAGCAGGACCGTGAACACTGAAGCTTTCTTT

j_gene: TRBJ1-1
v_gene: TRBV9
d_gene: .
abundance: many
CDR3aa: CASSVVRSDTEAFF
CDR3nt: TGTGCCAGCAGCGTAGTTCGGTCGGACACTGAAGCTTTCTTT

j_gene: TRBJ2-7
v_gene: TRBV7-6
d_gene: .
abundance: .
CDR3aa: CASSLGSYEQYF
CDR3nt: TGTGCCAGCAGCTTGGGTAGTTACGAGCAGTACTTC

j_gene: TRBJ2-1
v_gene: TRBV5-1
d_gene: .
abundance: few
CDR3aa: CASSLTVANSYNEQFF
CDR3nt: TGCGCCAGCAGCTTGACTGTCGCTAACTCCTACAATGAGCAGTTCTTC

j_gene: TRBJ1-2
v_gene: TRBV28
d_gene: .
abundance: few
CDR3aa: CASSSSGGPGYTF
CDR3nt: TGTGCCAGCAGCTCCTCTGGTGGGCCTGGCTACACCTTC

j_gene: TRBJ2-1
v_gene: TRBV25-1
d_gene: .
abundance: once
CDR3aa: CASSEGSSTYNEQFF
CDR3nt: TGTGCCAGCAGTGAAGGTTCGTCTACTTACAATGAGCAGTTCTTC

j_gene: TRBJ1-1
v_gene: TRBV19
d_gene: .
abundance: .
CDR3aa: CASTQYTEAFF
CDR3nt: TGTGCAAGTACACAGTACACTGAAGCTTTCTTT

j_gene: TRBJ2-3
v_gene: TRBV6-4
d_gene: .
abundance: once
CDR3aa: CASSDYGDTQYF
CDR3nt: TGTGCCAGCAGTGACTACGGGGATACGCAGTATTTT

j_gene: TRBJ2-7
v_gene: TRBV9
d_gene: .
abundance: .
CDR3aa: CASSRDGTYEQYF
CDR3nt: TGTGCCAGCAGCCGGGACGGTACCTACGAGCAGTACTTC

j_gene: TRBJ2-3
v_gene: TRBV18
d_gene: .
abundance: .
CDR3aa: CASSGDTRADTQYF
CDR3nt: TGTGCCAGCTCAGGGGACACTCGCGCAGATACGCAGTATTTT

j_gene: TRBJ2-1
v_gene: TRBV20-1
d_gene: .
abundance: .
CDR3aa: CSAKHHEQFF
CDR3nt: TGCAGTGCTAAGCACCATGAGCAGTTCTTC

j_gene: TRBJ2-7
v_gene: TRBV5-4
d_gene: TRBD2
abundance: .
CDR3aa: CASSSTSDLVEQYF
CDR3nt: TGTGCCAGCAGCTCAACTAGCGACCTGGTGGAGCAGTACTTC

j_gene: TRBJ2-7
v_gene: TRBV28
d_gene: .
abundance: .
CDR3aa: CASSPRWSVYEQYF
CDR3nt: TGTGCCAGCAGCCCACGGTGGAGCGTCTACGAGCAGTACTTC

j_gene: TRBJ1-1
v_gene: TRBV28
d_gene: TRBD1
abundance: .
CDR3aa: CASSRGGTNTEAFF
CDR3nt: TGTGCCAGCAGTCGAGGGGGCACGAACACTGAAGCTTTCTTT

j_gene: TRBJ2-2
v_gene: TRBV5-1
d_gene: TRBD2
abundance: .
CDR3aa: CASSFPPAGGDTGELFF
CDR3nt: TGCGCCAGCAGCTTCCCCCCGGCGGGGGGGGATACCGGGGAGCTGTTTTTT

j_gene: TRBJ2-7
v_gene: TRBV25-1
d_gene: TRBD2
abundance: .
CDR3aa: CASSESPNSGISYEQYF
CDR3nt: TGTGCCAGCAGTGAATCCCCAAATAGCGGGATCTCATACGAGCAGTACTTC

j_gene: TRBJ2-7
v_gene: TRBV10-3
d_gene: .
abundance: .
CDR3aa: CAISERGTYEQYF
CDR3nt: TGTGCCATCAGTGAAAGGGGGACCTACGAGCAGTACTTC

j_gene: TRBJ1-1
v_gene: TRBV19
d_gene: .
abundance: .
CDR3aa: CASIITGMVSEAFF
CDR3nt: TGTGCCAGTATAATCACAGGCATGGTTAGTGAAGCTTTCTTT

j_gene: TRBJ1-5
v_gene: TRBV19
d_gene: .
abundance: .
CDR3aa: CASSIGYDSNQPQHF
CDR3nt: TGTGCCAGTAGTATAGGTTACGATAGCAATCAGCCCCAGCATTTT

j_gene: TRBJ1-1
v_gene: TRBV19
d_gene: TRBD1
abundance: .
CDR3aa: CASSDRGQITEAFF
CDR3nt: TGTGCCAGTAGTGACAGGGGGCAGATCACTGAAGCTTTCTTT

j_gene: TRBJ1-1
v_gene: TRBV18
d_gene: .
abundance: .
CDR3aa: CASSRDTNTEAFF
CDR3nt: TGTGCCAGCTCACGGGACACGAACACTGAAGCTTTCTTT

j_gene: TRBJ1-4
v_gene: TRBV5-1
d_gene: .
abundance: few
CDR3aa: CASSLNAGVEKLFF
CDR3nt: TGCGCCAGCAGTTTGAATGCAGGGGTCGAAAAACTGTTTTTT

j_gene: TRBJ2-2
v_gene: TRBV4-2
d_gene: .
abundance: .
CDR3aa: CASSQEMDTANTGELFF
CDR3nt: TGTGCCAGCAGCCAAGAAATGGACACAGCGAACACCGGGGAGCTGTTTTTT

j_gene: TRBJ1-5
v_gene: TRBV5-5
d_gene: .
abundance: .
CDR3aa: CASSLVGDQPQHF
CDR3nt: TGTGCCAGCAGCTTGGTGGGGGATCAGCCCCAGCATTTT

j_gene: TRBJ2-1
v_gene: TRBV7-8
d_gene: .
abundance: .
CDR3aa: CASSFGTSRLYNEQFF
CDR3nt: TGTGCCAGCAGCTTCGGTACTAGCAGACTCTACAATGAGCAGTTCTTC

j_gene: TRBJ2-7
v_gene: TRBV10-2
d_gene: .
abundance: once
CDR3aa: CASSETGIGEQYF
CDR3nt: TGCGCCAGCAGTGAAACAGGGATCGGCGAGCAGTACTTC

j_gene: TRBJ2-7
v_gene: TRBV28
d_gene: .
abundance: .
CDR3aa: CASRTSQGRSSYEQYF
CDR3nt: TGTGCCAGCAGGACCAGCCAGGGGAGGAGTTCCTACGAGCAGTACTTC

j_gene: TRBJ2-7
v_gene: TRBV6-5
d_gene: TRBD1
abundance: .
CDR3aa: CASTRTGDNYEQYF
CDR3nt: TGTGCCAGCACTCGGACAGGGGATAACTACGAGCAGTACTTC